These T cell receptor beta chains were read from a single sample in a study of identical twins. TCRdb passed the 5' RACE reads through MiXCR, listing each CDR3 protein once. The sample includes over 250,000 distinct CDR3 sequences, roughly 9% of them seen just once. A further study also used this sample, focusing on yellow fever vaccine responses in identical twins.

Material: CD8+ T cells sorted from blood. Receptors were obtained from a woman in her late teens or twenties in good health. Both conserved end residues are part of each CDR3. The D gene is left open where the match is weak. Expanded clones get a size class; other rows say once, few or many, or leave the size out.

j_call clone_size d_call v_call cdr3_nt cdr3_aa
TRBJ2-1 . . TRBV30 TGTGCCTGGCGGGAGAGGGGATACAATGAGCAGTTCTTC CAWRERGYNEQFF
TRBJ1-1 few . TRBV4-3 TGCGCCAGCAGCCATTGGGGTTTCGAGGGAACTGAAGCTTTCTTT CASSHWGFEGTEAFF
TRBJ2-7 many . TRBV7-2 TGTGCCAGCAGCTTCCTCGAATACGAGCAGTACTTC CASSFLEYEQYF
TRBJ2-1 many . TRBV6-2/TRBV6-3 TGTGCCAGCAGTCCCGGTCTGACCTCGAGTCGGCAGGACAATGAGCAGTTCTTC CASSPGLTSSRQDNEQFF
TRBJ2-7 . . TRBV7-9 TGTGCCAGCAGCTTAGATACCAACTCCTACGAGCAGTACTTC CASSLDTNSYEQYF
TRBJ2-7 few TRBD1 TRBV7-2 TGTGCCAGCAGCTTAGCACAGGGGGCTGACGAGCAGTACTTC CASSLAQGADEQYF
TRBJ1-1 many TRBD1 TRBV4-3 TGCGCCAGCAGCCCTGGACAGGGGTTGGGCGAAGCTTTCTTT CASSPGQGLGEAFF
TRBJ1-6 . . TRBV20-1 TGCAGTGTTAGTAGGGCAGAGAATTCACCCCTCCACTTT CSVSRAENSPLHF
TRBJ2-1 . . TRBV27 TGTGCCAGCGGGGCTAATCATGAGCAGTTCTTC CASGANHEQFF
TRBJ2-7 few TRBD2 TRBV5-6 TGTGCCAGCAGCACCTCCGGGACTAGCTTCAGCTACGAGCAGTACTTC CASSTSGTSFSYEQYF
TRBJ2-3 . . TRBV27 TGTGCCAGCAGTCCCCTTCGGGACCCTGACACAGATACGCAGTATTTT CASSPLRDPDTDTQYF
TRBJ1-2 . TRBD1 TRBV29-1 TGCAGCGCTGGGGATGTGGACAGGGATGAAGGCTACACCTTC CSAGDVDRDEGYTF
TRBJ2-5 once TRBD2 TRBV27 TGTGCCAGCAGGTTCGGACTAGCGGGGGGCCTGGAGACCCAGTACTTC CASRFGLAGGLETQYF
TRBJ2-7 . . TRBV5-5 TGTGCCAGCAGCTCGGGACCCTCGGGCTCCTACGAGCAGTACTTC CASSSGPSGSYEQYF
TRBJ1-2 many . TRBV9 TGTGCCAGCAGCGTAGTCTCCGGACTGCGGGTCGGTGGCTACACCTTC CASSVVSGLRVGGYTF
TRBJ2-2 few . TRBV12-3/TRBV12-4 TGTGCCAGCAGTTTAAAGGGGGACGGGACCGGGGAGCTGTTTTTT CASSLKGDGTGELFF
TRBJ2-5 few . TRBV11-2 TGTGCCAGCAGGCCCCACCCTTTGAGCGGGACAGGAGACCAAGAGACCCAGTACTTC CASRPHPLSGTGDQETQYF
TRBJ1-2 few TRBD1 TRBV7-2 TGTGCCAGCAGCAGAAGGGACAGGGTTTATGGCTACACCTTC CASSRRDRVYGYTF
TRBJ2-2 many . TRBV2 TGTGCCAGCGGGGAGTTTCGGGGAGACACCGGGGAGCTGTTTTTT CASGEFRGDTGELFF
TRBJ2-7 few . TRBV27 TGTGCCAGCGCTAGCTCCTACGAGCAGTACTTC CASASSYEQYF
TRBJ2-3 . . TRBV7-6 TGTGCCAGCAGCTTAGGGGGTATCAAGGCAGATACGCAGTATTTT CASSLGGIKADTQYF
TRBJ2-2 few . TRBV21-1 TGTGCCAGGGAGACAGGGGCGGGGAACACCGGGGAGCTGTTTTTT CARETGAGNTGELFF
TRBJ1-1 . . TRBV25-1 TGTGCCGCGACAGGCCTGAACACTGAAGCTTTCTTT CAATGLNTEAFF
TRBJ1-3 . . TRBV13 TGTGCCAGCAGGGGCCCGGGAAACACCATATATTTT CASRGPGNTIYF
TRBJ2-7 . . TRBV29-1 TGCAGCGTTGTTTTATCGGGTTACGAGCAGTACTTC CSVVLSGYEQYF
TRBJ2-1 . TRBD2 TRBV28 TGTGCCAGCAGTCAGGGGCGGGGGGTGAACAATGAGCAGTTCTTC CASSQGRGVNNEQFF
TRBJ2-5 . . TRBV18 TGTGCCAGCTCACCACCGGACATGATGGAGACCCAGTACTTC CASSPPDMMETQYF
TRBJ2-2 . . TRBV7-6 TGTGCCAGCAGCTTAGATCCCGGGACACACAACACCGGGGAGCTGTTTTTT CASSLDPGTHNTGELFF
TRBJ2-2 . TRBD1 TRBV6-5 TGTGCCAGCAGTTACGGGACAGGGGAGGTTGCCGGGGAGCTGTTTTTT CASSYGTGEVAGELFF
TRBJ2-3 many . TRBV5-1 TGCGCCAGCAGGGTGAGGGGCGCAGATACGCAGTATTTT CASRVRGADTQYF
TRBJ1-1 . . TRBV6-5 TGTGCCAGCAGTTGGGGACCGGAGGACCTGAACACTGAAGCTTTCTTT CASSWGPEDLNTEAFF
TRBJ2-3 many TRBD2 TRBV4-2 TGTGCCAGCAGCCAAGAAGCACTAGCGTCTATAGGCACAGATACGCAGTATTTT CASSQEALASIGTDTQYF
TRBJ2-2 many . TRBV29-1 TGCAGCGGGGATGTACTGGGCACCGGGGAGCTGTTTTTT CSGDVLGTGELFF
TRBJ2-3 many . TRBV5-1 TGCGCCAGCGCTACAGTGCGCACAGATACGCAGTATTTT CASATVRTDTQYF
TRBJ2-2 . TRBD1 TRBV7-8 TGTGCCAGCAGTCCTGACAGGGAGACCGGGGAGCTGTTTTTT CASSPDRETGELFF
TRBJ2-7 few . TRBV11-2 TGTGCCAGCAGTCAAATCGGCACGGGGCGGGTCGAGCAGTACTTC CASSQIGTGRVEQYF
TRBJ1-2 . . TRBV25-1 TGTGCCAGCAGTGAAATCGACAGTAACTATGGCTACACCTTC CASSEIDSNYGYTF
TRBJ2-3 many . TRBV7-9 TGTGCCGGGGAGGGGACAGGACCCACAGATACGCAGTATTTT CAGEGTGPTDTQYF
TRBJ2-1 many TRBD1 TRBV7-3 TGTGCCACCGCAGAGGGACAGGGCCCCTACAATGAGCAGTTCTTC CATAEGQGPYNEQFF
TRBJ2-7 . TRBD1 TRBV20-1 TGCAGTGCTTCCAACCGGGACAGGGTCCCCTACGAGCAGTACTTC CSASNRDRVPYEQYF
TRBJ2-3 many TRBD1 TRBV12-3/TRBV12-4 TGTGCCAGCAGTCGACTTCCCGGGACAGGGTATGATACGCAGTATTTT CASSRLPGTGYDTQYF
TRBJ2-3 few TRBD1 TRBV5-8 TGTGCCAGCAGCTTCGGCGACAGGGTTAGCACAGATACGCAGTATTTT CASSFGDRVSTDTQYF
TRBJ2-5 many . TRBV4-1 TGCGCCAGCAGCCAAGATCCCACCTGGGAGACGATGGGGGAGACCCAGTACTTC CASSQDPTWETMGETQYF
TRBJ2-5 few . TRBV9 TGTGCCAGCAGCGTCGGGACACCCAAGAAGACCCAGTACTTC CASSVGTPKKTQYF
TRBJ2-1 many TRBD1 TRBV28 TGTGCCAGCAGTCCCGGGACAGGGGAGGTCCATGAGCAGTTCTTC CASSPGTGEVHEQFF
TRBJ2-1 few . TRBV7-9 TGTGCCAGCAGCCCACGTCTGGGGAATGAGCAGTTCTTC CASSPRLGNEQFF
TRBJ2-1 few . TRBV15 TGTGCCACCAGCAGAGATGGACCAGGGGAGCAGTTCTTC CATSRDGPGEQFF
TRBJ2-7 . TRBD1 TRBV4-3 TGCGCCAGCAGCCCAGGCAGGGGGTTTGAGCAGTACTTC CASSPGRGFEQYF